Below, 10 T cell receptor beta chains from the same sample are listed, as sequenced in a study of blood T cell repertoires in COVID-19. Assay used: immunoSEQ multiplex PCR; TCRdb lists only in-frame clones, some missing. The data hold about 210,000 clones, with about 89% observed a single time. Sequenced input: peripheral blood. The receptors here all came from a woman between 35 and 50 years old with acute or convalescent COVID-19.

This chain links TRBV11-2 with TRBJ2-1, with TRBD1 identical over 10 bases. CDR3 length equals 17 residues. V trimming: 4 bases; J trimming: 3 bases; junction bases outside the gene matches: 9. Germline V lookup: CDR1 SGHAT, CDR2 FQNNGV. CDR3 sequence (DNA): TGTGCCAGCAGCTGGACAGGGGGTTTAGGAGGCTACAATGAGCAGTTCTTC. It specifies CASSWTGGLGGYNEQFF.

The chain recombines TRBV5-6 with TRBJ1-4, with D perhaps matching TRBD1 (6 bases). The ends were cut back, 0 bases at V and 5 bases at J, with 8 bases in the middle. The germline CDR1 and CDR2 sequences are SGHDT and YYEEEE. There are 14 residues in the CDR3. CDR3 amino acids: CASSLGQVNEKLFF. Written as DNA, the CDR3 is TGTGCCAGCAGCTTGGGACAGGTGAATGAAAAACTGTTTTTT.

The chain recombines TRBV19 with TRBJ2-1; 10 bases agree with TRBD2. After removal of 7 bases from V and 9 bases from J, the junction contained 18 bases not matched to a gene. Germline V gene sequence: CDR1 LNHDA, CDR2 SQIVND (reference sequence). This CDR3 comprises 17 residues. In nucleotides, the CDR3 is TGTGCCAGTATAAAAGCGGGGGGGCCAATCCCCTTAGGTGAGCAGTTCTTC. Translated: CASIKAGGPIPLGEQFF.

This chain joins TRBV2 and TRBJ1-1; no definite D call. The germline CDR1 and CDR2 sequences are SNHLY and FYNNEI. There are 14 residues in the CDR3. V was shortened by 8 bases and J by 4 bases, with 17 bases between the two germline ends. The CDR3 loop reads CASCYRETGTEAFF. The DNA of the CDR3 is TGTGCCAGCTGTTATCGAGAAACGGGCACTGAAGCTTTCTTT.

This sequence joins TRBV5-4 and TRBJ2-5; a possible D gene is TRBD2 (5 bases). Looked up from germline, CDR1 is SGHNT and CDR2 is YYREEE (reference sequence). CDR3 size: 12 residues. V was cut by 4 bases and J by 8 bases, with 12 bases left in between. The CDR3 DNA sequence: TGTGCCAGCAGCAGGGCCCGGGGAACCCAGTACTTC. This sequence encodes CASSRARGTQYF.

This clone has only a few counts. The chain carries TRBV5-1 and TRBJ1-2, with D possibly being TRBD1 (6 bases). Trimming stripped 4 bases from V and 3 bases from J, with 13 bases between. The CDR3 consists of 14 residues. In germline, CDR1 is SGHRS, CDR2 YFSETQ. The CDR3 region is CASSRGARDYGYTF. The CDR3, as DNA: TGCGCCAGCAGCCGGGGGGCGCGGGACTATGGCTACACCTTC.

The chain has TRBV20-1 and TRBJ2-3, with D unclear. The CDR3 loop spans 12 amino acids. Trimming took off 3 bases at V and 2 bases at J, with 6 bases between the two ends. The germline V gene encodes CDR1 DFQATT and CDR2 SNEGSKA (reference sequence). The CDR3 reads CSASVYTDTQYF. The CDR3 coding sequence is TGCAGTGCTAGTGTCTACACAGATACGCAGTATTTT.

CDR3 in DNA: TGTGCCAGCAGCTTAGGTTGGGCTGGAGAAAAACTGTTTTTT. It encodes CASSLGWAGEKLFF. The gene calls are TRBV7-8 and TRBJ1-4; D is undetermined. Looked up from germline, CDR1 is SGHVS and CDR2 is FQNEAQ. The V end was cut by 1 base, the J end by 8 bases, with 11 bases between. This CDR3 spans 14 amino acids.

This clone was observed once. The chain couples TRBV4-1 to TRBJ2-5; D might be TRBD1 (6 bases). V shed 1 base and J shed 2 bases, with 14 bases lying between them. Germline loops: CDR1 MGHRA, CDR2 YSYEKL. The CDR3 contains 16 residues. For the CDR3, the DNA is TGCGCCAGCAGCCAAGGATGGGGGCTGGGACAAGAGACCCAGTACTTC. This gives the protein CASSQGWGLGQETQYF.

The chain links TRBV6-5 to TRBJ1-2; D might be TRBD1 (6 bases). The CDR3 runs 13 residues. The germline V gene encodes CDR1 MNHEY and CDR2 SVGAGI. Trimming shortened V by 2 bases and J by 6 bases, and 10 bases separated the two germline ends. The DNA of the CDR3 is TGTGCCAGCAGTTACCCTGACAGGCATGGCTACACCTTC. Protein product: CASSYPDRHGYTF.